Reported below is one T cell receptor beta chain. The target antigen is unknown. The junction shows a germline mismatch at one end, possibly a read error. The data were obtained in a study of post-analysis software for immune sequencing data. In the study overall: Multiple sclerosis in the patients followed relapsing-remitting, secondary progressive and progressive-relapsing courses.

General study points: In patients, about 5 TRBV segments were more frequent than in controls, with TRBV5-6, TRBV5-1 and TRBV20-1 among them. Significantly lower normalized Chao1 diversity was seen in multiple sclerosis patients than in controls.

cDNA libraries of TCR beta carried unique molecular identifiers. The authors obtained 400,000 to 600,000 cDNA molecules from roughly 1 to 10 million T cells. TCRdb re-called the PCR reads through MiXCR, storing one row per CDR3 protein. The sample consists of around 770,000 distinct CDR3 sequences, roughly 46% of them appearing once. This CDR3 contains 17 residues. Looked up from germline, CDR1 is SQVTM and CDR2 is ANQGSEA. Sequencing input: blood. This receptor was identified in a girl aged 10 to 17 with multiple sclerosis. J is TRBJ1-2 and V is TRBV29-1; D possibly corresponds to TRBD1 (5 bases). CDR3: CSVPDRVQGFPNYGHTF. CDR3 nucleotide sequence: TGCAGCGTTCCCGATCGAGTCCAGGGTTTCCCAAACTATGGCCACACCTTC.